One sample yielded the 22 T cell receptor beta chains listed below, sequenced in a study of regulatory T cells in long-lasting Graves disease. Arm-PCR of CDR3 regions and iRepertoire HTBI primers were used to build TCR beta libraries. TCRdb redid the calling of the multiplex PCR reads with MiXCR, one entry per CDR3 protein. Of a few hundred thousand distinct CDR3 sequences in the sample, just over 20% were seen once. This sample's time point: newly diagnosed GD, antithyroid drugs for less than 3 months. PBMC-derived RNA was used for the TCR library. The sample in question was peripheral blood mononuclear cells (PBMCs), obtained at new diagnosis, from a patient treated with antithyroid drugs. The receptor source for this set is a female donor with Graves disease.

This chain uses TRBV19 with TRBJ2-1; D is unresolved. The CDR3 is 15 residues long. Trimming cost V 0 bases and J 4 bases, with 10 bases left between them. CDR1 is LNHDA, CDR2 SQIVND, per germline (reference sequence). The CDR3 protein is CASSIDFLAYNEQFF. Written as DNA, the CDR3 is TGTGCCAGTAGTATAGATTTCCTCGCATACAATGAGCAGTTCTTC.

This clonotype was seen repeatedly, ten times or more. The V gene is TRBV20-1, the J gene TRBJ2-3, with 11 nucleotides matching TRBD2. The CDR3 consists of 12 residues. The germline CDR1 and CDR2 sequences are DFQATT and SNEGSKA (reference sequence). CDR3 sequence: CSVSGRDYTQYF. The CDR3 region has the DNA TGCAGCGTTAGCGGGAGGGATTATACGCAGTATTTT.

The V and J genes are TRBV29-1 and TRBJ1-4; D uncertain. The V end lost 5 bases, the J end lost 4 bases, and 17 bases lay between the germline ends. CDR3 length: 15 amino acids. Per germline, CDR1 SQVTM and CDR2 ANQGSEA. The CDR3 DNA is TGCAGCGTTACCCCGCCGACCGGAGGTAATGAAAAACTGTTTTTT. It codes for CSVTPPTGGNEKLFF.

For this clonotype: A much larger clone is a single base away; this may be a read error. The V call is TRBV29-1, the J call TRBJ2-3, with unresolved D. This CDR3 spans 12 amino acids. V lost 6 bases and J 0 bases, leaving 7 bases between the germline ends. Germline assignment: CDR1 SQVTM and CDR2 ANQGSEA. Here the CDR3 DNA reads TGCAGCGTCAGACCTAGCACAGATACGCAGTATTTT. This codes for CSVRPSTDTQYF.

This clonotype was detected only once. With a much larger clone just one base away, this may be a read error. This chain connects TRBV20-1 to TRBJ1-2; D gene ambiguous. Germline CDR1 is DFQATT and CDR2 is SNEGSKA (reference sequence). The germline V and J ends were trimmed by 6 bases and 4 bases, with 18 bases remaining between them. The CDR3 loop spans 14 amino acids. This CDR3 is CSAPDDPFGYGYTF. The CDR3 DNA is TGCAGTGCCCCCGACGACCCCTTCGGCTATGGCTACACCTTC.

This chain links TRBV6-1 with TRBJ1-5; 7 positions match TRBD1. The CDR3 extends over 16 amino acids. Germline CDR1 reads MNHNS; CDR2 reads SASEGT. Unmatched junction bases numbered 13, after V lost 7 bases and J lost 4 bases. Written as DNA, the CDR3 is TGTGCCAGCACAAATGACAGGGCGACAATGAATCAGCCCCAGCATTTT. It specifies CASTNDRATMNQPQHF.

This clonotype was counted only a few times. This chain connects TRBV20-1 to TRBJ2-5, with TRBD2 matching over 9 bases. V lost 3 bases to trimming and J lost 5 bases; unmatched junction nucleotides: 7. Germline-derived CDR1 and CDR2 are DFQATT and SNEGSKA (reference sequence). CDR3 length: 14 amino acids. The CDR3 loop reads CSASPQLAGETQYF. CDR3 DNA: TGCAGTGCTAGTCCACAGCTAGCGGGGGAGACCCAGTACTTC.

This clonotype was counted ten times or more. Here the CDR3 DNA reads TGCGCCAGCAGCCACCCCGGGACAGCCACTAATGAAAAACTGTTTTTT. Its translation is CASSHPGTATNEKLFF. This sequence joins TRBV4-1 and TRBJ1-4; 7 nucleotides align to TRBD1. Trimming cost V 3 bases and J 2 bases; bases outside gene matches: 6. Germline-derived CDR1 and CDR2 are MGHRA and YSYEKL. This CDR3 is built from 16 residues.

This clonotype was recorded a few times. The chain combines TRBV29-1 with TRBJ2-1; D gene unclear. This CDR3 is 11 amino acids long. Trimming took 3 bases from V and 8 from J, leaving 8 bases between them. Germline CDR1 SQVTM, CDR2 ANQGSEA. Here the CDR3 reads CSVELLHEQFF. CDR3 coding DNA: TGCAGCGTTGAGCTCTTGCATGAGCAGTTCTTC.

The V and J genes are TRBV20-1 and TRBJ2-1; tentative D call: TRBD2 (7 bases). The germline V and J ends were trimmed by 3 bases and 9 bases, with 15 bases remaining between them. Germline V CDR1 and CDR2: DFQATT, SNEGSKA (reference sequence). CDR3 length equals 13 residues. Written as DNA, the CDR3 is TGCAGTGCTAGGCCTGGGGGCGGGGGTGAGCAGTTCTTC. Translated, it gives CSARPGGGGEQFF.

This clonotype was picked up many times. V gene TRBV10-3 combines with J gene TRBJ1-5; D ambiguous. CDR1 is ENHRY, CDR2 SYGVKD, per germline. Trimming took 0 bases from V and 11 from J, leaving 23 bases between them. This CDR3 comprises 17 residues. DNA of the CDR3: TGTGCCATCAGTGAGTCGGAACCAGGTGGGCTCCAATGGGCCCAGCATTTT. It codes for CAISESEPGGLQWAQHF.

This clonotype was counted a few times. This chain connects TRBV4-3 to TRBJ1-1, with D perhaps TRBD1 (5 bases). Trimming took off 1 base at V and 1 base at J, with 13 bases between the two ends. Germline CDR1 reads LGHNA; CDR2 reads YSLEER. The CDR3 totals 16 residues. CDR3: CASSQGGGGKNTEAFF. CDR3 in DNA: TGCGCCAGCAGCCAAGGGGGCGGTGGGAAGAACACTGAAGCTTTCTTT.

Note on this clonotype: This likely traces to a read error, being one base from a far larger clone. The chain has TRBV12-3 or TRBV12-4 and TRBJ2-3; D is perhaps TRBD1 or TRBD2 (5 bases each). With the DNA end fitting TRBJ2-1 better, the J assignment may be wrong. The CDR3 is 13 residues long. This CDR3 reads CASRSGRRDEQFF. The CDR3 DNA sequence: TGTGCCAGCAGATCTGGTCGCCGGGACGAGCAGTTCTTC.

This clonotype was picked up a small number of times. The rearrangement uses TRBV12-5 and TRBJ2-1, with TRBD2 matching 9 bases. The ends lost 0 bases at V and 8 bases at J; junction bases unmatched: 20. Germline lookup yields CDR1 LGHNT and CDR2 FRNRAP. The CDR3 is 20 residues long. CDR3 in amino acids: CASGLVLWGAGPSGTYEQFF. CDR3 in DNA: TGTGCTAGTGGTTTGGTACTCTGGGGGGCCGGGCCTAGCGGGACCTATGAGCAGTTCTTC.

The V and J genes are TRBV3-1 and TRBJ2-7, with 7 bases matching TRBD1. The V gene end was trimmed by 1 base and the J gene end by 2 bases; junction bases not matched to a gene: 5. The CDR3 loop spans 15 amino acids. CDR1 LGHDT and CDR2 YNNKEL come from the germline V gene (reference sequence). The DNA of the CDR3 is TGTGCCAGCAGCCAAGCCGGGACAGCCACCTACGAGCAGTACTTC. This sequence encodes CASSQAGTATYEQYF.

This clonotype was counted at least ten times. V usage is TRBV20-1 and J usage is TRBJ2-7, with a weak D call TRBD1 (6 bases). Per the germline V gene, CDR1 is DFQATT and CDR2 is SNEGSKA (reference sequence). This CDR3 spans 12 amino acids. V was pared by 3 bases and J by 3 bases, with 9 bases between. This chain's CDR3 is CSASRDIYEQYF. The CDR3 nucleotides are TGCAGTGCTAGCCGGGACATCTACGAGCAGTACTTC.

This clonotype was detected ten times or more. The chain has TRBV7-2 and TRBJ1-6; no clear D. V was cut by 5 bases and J by 13 bases, with 12 bases left in between. The length of the CDR3 is 12 residues. Looked up from germline, CDR1 is SGHTA and CDR2 is FQGNSA. The CDR3 nucleotides read TGTGCCAGCAGCCCCATCCAATCCCCCCTCCACTTT. Amino acids: CASSPIQSPLHF.

This clonotype occurred many times. The chain couples TRBV2 to TRBJ2-3; D gene unclear. The V gene's germline CDR1 is SNHLY and CDR2 FYNNEI. The V end lost 8 bases, the J end lost 6 bases, and 9 bases lay between the germline ends. This CDR3 comprises 11 residues. CDR3 nucleotide sequence: TGTGCCAGCGACCTACGTGATACGCAGTATTTT. This gives the protein CASDLRDTQYF.

Note on this clonotype: It differs at one base from a far larger clone, so likely a read error. This chain joins TRBV6-5 and TRBJ1-1; D ambiguous. The CDR3 length is 13 residues. Germline V gene lookup returns CDR1 MNHEY and CDR2 SVGAGI. V was clipped by 2 bases and J by 0 bases, with 4 bases between them. CDR3 in amino acids: CASSYKMNTEAFF. CDR3 nucleotides: TGTGCCAGCAGTTACAAGATGAACACTGAAGCTTTCTTT.

This chain connects TRBV6-1 to TRBJ1-5; possible D gene TRBD1, 6 bases. V lost 6 bases and J 2 bases, leaving 14 bases between the germline ends. The CDR3 runs 15 residues. The V gene's germline CDR1 is MNHNS and CDR2 SASEGT. The CDR3 sequence is CASRLSGAGNQPQHF. CDR3 bases: TGTGCCAGCAGGCTTTCAGGGGCGGGCAATCAGCCCCAGCATTTT.

V and J are TRBV28 and TRBJ1-6; D is ambiguous. The ends were cut back, 6 bases at V and 7 bases at J, with 13 bases in the middle. Germline values: CDR1 MDHEN, CDR2 SYDVKM. CDR3 length equals 14 residues. CDR3: CASRTGSRNSPLHF. The CDR3 nucleotides read TGTGCCAGCAGAACTGGGTCCCGAAATTCACCCCTCCACTTT. Together with reference TRBV28 and TRBJ1-6, the CDR3 gives the full variable domain: DVKVTQSSRYLVKRTGEKVFLECVQDMDHENMFWYRQDPGLGLRLIYFSYDVKMKEKGDIPEGYSVSREKKERFSLILESASTNQTSMYLCASRTGSRNSPLHFGNGTRLTVT.

This clonotype was seen many times. The CDR3 sequence: CASSDPLGNQPQHF. As DNA, the CDR3 is TGTGCCAGCAGTGATCCGTTGGGAAATCAGCCCCAGCATTTT. V usage is TRBV2 and J usage is TRBJ1-5; unclear D gene. The V end lost 3 bases, the J end lost 4 bases, and 10 bases lay between the germline ends. This CDR3 contains 14 residues. The V gene's germline CDR1 is SNHLY and CDR2 FYNNEI.